Following are 4 T cell receptor beta chains from one sample sequenced in a study of shared clonotypes between healthy human individuals. The repertoire was sequenced with immunoSEQ multiplex PCR; TCRdb's copy has only in-frame clones and lacks some. The repertoire holds over a million clones, more than 60% seen once, with about 1.5% in the top ten. Sequenced input: memory CD4+ T cells sorted from blood. Specified subset: CD45RA-negative fraction. These receptor sequences come from a man aged 18 to 30 in good health.

The chain links TRBV29-1 to TRBJ2-1; 7 bases are shared with TRBD1. From germline, CDR1 is SQVTM and CDR2 ANQGSEA. The CDR3 runs to 13 residues. Trimming removed 1 base from V and 12 bases from J; junction bases left unmatched: 9. As DNA, the CDR3 is TGCAGCGTTGAAGGGGCAGGGGGAGAAGGGCAGTTCTTC. Amino acids: CSVEGAGGEGQFF.

With regard to this clone: The sample holds other DNA sequences that translate to the same CDR3. The chain has TRBV28 and TRBJ1-2; D perhaps matches TRBD1 (6 bases). V lost 5 bases to trimming and J lost 0 bases, with 10 bases between them. Germline V gene sequence: CDR1 MDHEN, CDR2 SYDVKM. The CDR3 totals 14 residues. The CDR3 sequence: CASSRTVSNYGYTF. CDR3 nucleotides: TGTGCCAGCAGTAGGACAGTCTCTAACTATGGCTACACCTTC.

This chain links TRBV7-9 with TRBJ1-2; D is unclear. CDR3 length: 14 amino acids. Germline V gene lookup returns CDR1 SEHNR and CDR2 FQNEAQ (reference sequence). V lost 0 bases and J 8 bases, leaving 13 bases between the germline ends. The CDR3 DNA follows: TGTGCCAGCAGCTTAGCGGTCAGTAGACGGGGCTACACCTTC. Its protein is CASSLAVSRRGYTF.

The chain combines TRBV7-8 with TRBJ1-1; D might be TRBD1 (6 bases). Germline-derived CDR1 and CDR2 are SGHVS and FQNEAQ. CDR3 length: 14 residues. The V end lost 3 bases, the J end lost 3 bases, and 11 bases lay between the germline ends. The CDR3, as DNA: TGTGCCAGCAGCTTTGGCGGGGGCGACACTGAAGCTTTCTTT. Translation: CASSFGGGDTEAFF.